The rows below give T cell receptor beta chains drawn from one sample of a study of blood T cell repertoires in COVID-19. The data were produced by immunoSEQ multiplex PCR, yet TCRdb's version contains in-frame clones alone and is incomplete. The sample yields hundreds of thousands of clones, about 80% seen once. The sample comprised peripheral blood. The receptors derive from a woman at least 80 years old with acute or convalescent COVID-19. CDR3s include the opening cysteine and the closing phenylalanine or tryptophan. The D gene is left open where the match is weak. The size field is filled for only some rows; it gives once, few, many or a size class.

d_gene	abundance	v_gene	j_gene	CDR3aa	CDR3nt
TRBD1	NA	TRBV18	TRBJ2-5	CASSGTGGETQYF	TGTGCCAGCTCAGGAACAGGGGGGGAGACCCAGTACTTC
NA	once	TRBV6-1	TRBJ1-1	CASSIIRGNTEAFF	TGTGCCAGCAGCATAATCAGGGGGAACACTGAAGCTTTCTTT
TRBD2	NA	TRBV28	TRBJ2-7	CASSSGGGPSYEQYF	TGTGCCAGCAGTTCCGGGGGAGGGCCCTCCTACGAGCAGTACTTC
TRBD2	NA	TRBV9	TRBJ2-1	CASGLAEKVF	TGTGCCAGTGGACTAGCTGAAAAGGTCTTC
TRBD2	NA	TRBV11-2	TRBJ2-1	CASSPGTTAYNEQFF	TGTGCCAGCAGCCCCGGGACTACAGCTTACAATGAGCAGTTCTTC
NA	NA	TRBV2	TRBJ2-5	CASSERRETQYF	TGTGCCAGCAGTGAAAGGAGAGAGACCCAGTACTTC
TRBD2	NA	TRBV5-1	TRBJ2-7	CASSQGLVAPYEQYF	TGCGCCAGCAGCCAGGGACTAGTCGCTCCCTACGAGCAGTACTTC
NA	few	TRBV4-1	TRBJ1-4	CASSQELRQGYEKLFF	TGCGCCAGCAGCCAAGAATTGAGGCAGGGGTACGAAAAACTGTTTTTT
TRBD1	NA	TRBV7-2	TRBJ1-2	CASRRDRAYGYTF	TGTGCCAGCAGGCGGGACAGGGCCTATGGCTACACCTTC
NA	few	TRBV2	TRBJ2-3	CASSDWYAADTQYF	TGTGCCAGCAGTGACTGGTACGCAGCAGATACGCAGTATTTT
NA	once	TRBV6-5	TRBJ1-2	CASTTSGGVYGYTF	TGTGCCAGCACCACGTCCGGAGGAGTCTATGGCTACACCTTC
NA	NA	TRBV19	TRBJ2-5	CASSRGREDVETQYF	TGTGCCAGTAGCCGAGGCAGGGAGGACGTTGAGACCCAGTACTTC
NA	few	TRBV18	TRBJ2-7	CASSPSGQYEQYF	TGTGCCAGCTCACCATCTGGACAGTACGAGCAGTACTTC
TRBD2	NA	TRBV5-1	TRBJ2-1	CASSPPGGPRGDEQFF	TGCGCCAGCTCCCCTCCGGGAGGGCCCCGTGGGGATGAGCAGTTCTTC
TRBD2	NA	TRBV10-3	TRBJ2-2	CAIRGTSSGELFF	TGTGCCATCAGAGGGACTAGCTCTGGGGAGCTGTTTTTT
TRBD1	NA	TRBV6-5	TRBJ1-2	CASSSTGTGDAYGYTF	TGTGCCAGCAGTTCCACCGGGACAGGGGATGCCTATGGCTACACCTTC
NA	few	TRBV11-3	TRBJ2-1	CASSYQQGGNEQFF	TGTGCCAGCAGCTACCAACAGGGCGGCAATGAGCAGTTCTTC
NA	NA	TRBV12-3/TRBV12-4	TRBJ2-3	CASTRVRGTQYF	TGTGCCAGCACCCGAGTGCGGGGTACGCAGTATTTT
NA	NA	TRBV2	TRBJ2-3	CASTPTGVSTDTQYF	TGTGCCAGCACTCCGACGGGAGTTAGCACAGATACGCAGTATTTT
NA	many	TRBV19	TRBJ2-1	CASGRGVGSYNEQFF	TGTGCCAGTGGACGGGGAGTGGGCTCCTACAATGAGCAGTTCTTC
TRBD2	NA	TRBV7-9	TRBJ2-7	CASSPTTRLAGGRFEQYF	TGTGCCAGCAGCCCTACAACGAGACTAGCGGGGGGGCGGTTCGAGCAGTACTTC
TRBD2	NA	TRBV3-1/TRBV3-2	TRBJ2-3	CASSPGLAGGPGDTQYF	TGTGCCAGCAGCCCCGGACTAGCGGGAGGCCCAGGGGATACGCAGTATTTT
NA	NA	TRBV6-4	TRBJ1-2	CASSETASRVGYTF	TGTGCCAGCAGTGAGACAGCCTCTCGTGTTGGCTACACCTTC
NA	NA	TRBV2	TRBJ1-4	CASSGAGEKLFF	TGTGCCAGCAGTGGGGCCGGTGAAAAACTGTTTTTT
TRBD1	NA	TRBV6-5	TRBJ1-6	CASSYRGQMNSPLHF	TGTGCCAGCAGTTACCGGGGACAGATGAATTCACCCCTCCACTTT
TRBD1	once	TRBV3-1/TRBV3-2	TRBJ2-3	CASSSRGGQSTDTQYF	TGTGCCAGCAGCTCGAGAGGGGGCCAGAGCACAGATACGCAGTATTTT
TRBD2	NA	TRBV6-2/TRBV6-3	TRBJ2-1	CASSGTSGRLLLTYNEQFF	TGTGCCAGCAGTGGGACTAGCGGGAGGCTATTACTTACGTACAATGAGCAGTTCTTC
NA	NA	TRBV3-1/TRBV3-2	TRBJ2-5	CASSFTETQYF	TGTGCCAGCAGCTTCACTGAGACCCAGTACTTC
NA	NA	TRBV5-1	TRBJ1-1	CASSLLSRESEAFF	TGCGCCAGCAGCTTACTTTCCAGGGAATCTGAAGCTTTCTTT
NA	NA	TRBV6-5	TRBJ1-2	CASSYSGGAGYTF	TGTGCCAGCAGTTACTCCGGCGGGGCCGGCTACACCTTC
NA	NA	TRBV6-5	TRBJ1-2	CASSYSWPRYGYTF	TGTGCCAGCAGTTACTCGTGGCCCCGCTATGGCTACACCTTC
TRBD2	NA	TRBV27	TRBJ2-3	CASSPYGTSGRDTQYF	TGTGCCAGCAGTCCATACGGGACTAGCGGGAGAGATACGCAGTATTTT
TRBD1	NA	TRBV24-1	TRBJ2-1	CATSETGQGDEQFF	TGTGCCACCAGTGAAACGGGACAGGGCGATGAGCAGTTCTTC
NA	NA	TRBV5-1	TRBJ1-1	CASSLRTARDTEAFF	TGCGCCAGCAGCTTGAGGACAGCCCGGGACACTGAAGCTTTCTTT
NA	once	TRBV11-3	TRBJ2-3	CASSRGTYTETDTQYF	TGTGCCAGCAGCCGAGGGACTTACACTGAAACAGATACGCAGTATTTT
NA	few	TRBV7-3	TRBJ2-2	CASSALAATGELFF	TGTGCCAGCAGCGCCCTAGCTGCAACCGGGGAGCTGTTTTTT
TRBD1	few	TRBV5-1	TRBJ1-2	CASSLGTTGGSYGYTF	TGCGCCAGCAGCTTGGGAACGACAGGGGGATCCTATGGCTACACCTTC
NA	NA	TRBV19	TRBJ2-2	CASSPQGDTGELFF	TGTGCCAGTAGTCCTCAGGGTGACACCGGGGAGCTGTTTTTT
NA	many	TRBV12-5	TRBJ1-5	CASGLVRVTGGANQPQHF	TGTGCTAGTGGTTTGGTACGGGTAACGGGGGGCGCGAATCAGCCCCAGCATTTT
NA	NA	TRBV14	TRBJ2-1	CASSQYPRTYNEQFF	TGTGCCAGCAGCCAATATCCCAGGACATACAATGAGCAGTTCTTC
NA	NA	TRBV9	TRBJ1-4	CASSPRQGGVNEKLFF	TGTGCCAGCAGCCCTAGGCAAGGGGGGGTTAATGAAAAACTGTTTTTT
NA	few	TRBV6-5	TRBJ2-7	CASSYGGRPYEQYF	TGTGCCAGCAGTTACGGGGGCAGACCCTACGAGCAGTACTTC
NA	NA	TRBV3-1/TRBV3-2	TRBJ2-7	CASSQEGAYEQYF	TGTGCCAGCAGCCAAGAGGGAGCTTACGAGCAGTACTTC
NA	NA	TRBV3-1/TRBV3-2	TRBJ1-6	CASSPGVPVNNSPLHF	TGTGCCAGCAGCCCCGGGGTTCCAGTAAATAATTCACCCCTCCACTTT
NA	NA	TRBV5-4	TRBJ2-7	CASIPGPLRVGEQYF	TGTGCCAGCATTCCTGGACCGTTGAGGGTGGGCGAGCAGTACTTC
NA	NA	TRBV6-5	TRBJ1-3	CASRLTGKNTIYF	TGTGCCAGCAGGCTGACAGGAAAAAACACCATATATTTT
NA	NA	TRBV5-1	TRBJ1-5	CASSPGLVGNQPQHF	TGCGCCAGCAGCCCAGGGTTAGTCGGCAATCAGCCCCAGCATTTT
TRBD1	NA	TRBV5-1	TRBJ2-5	CASSQDTGVQETQYF	TGCGCCAGCAGCCAAGATACAGGGGTCCAAGAGACCCAGTACTTC